These T cell receptor beta chains were read from a single sample in a study of shared clonotypes between healthy human individuals. Assay used: immunoSEQ multiplex PCR; TCRdb lists only in-frame clones, some missing. The sample has roughly 2.6 million clones; around nine tenths are singletons. Sequences were obtained from naive CD4+ T cells sorted from blood. Source of these receptors: a man between 18 and 29 years old in good health. Both conserved end residues are part of each CDR3. D genes are given only for firm matches. Size tells how often a clone was seen (once, few, many) or the class of an expanded clone, and some rows leave it out.

v_call	clone_size	d_call	j_call	cdr3_nt	cdr3_aa
TRBV28	.	.	TRBJ1-2	TGTGCCAGCAGGGACGGGCAGACCTATGGCTACACCTTC	CASRDGQTYGYTF
TRBV9	.	.	TRBJ2-2	TGTGCCAGCAGCGTCCTTATGGGGGGTAATGGACGGGAGCTGTTTTTT	CASSVLMGGNGRELFF
TRBV29-1	once	.	TRBJ2-1	TGCAGCGTTGAAGCGTCAGCGTTTAGGAATGAGCAGTTCTTC	CSVEASAFRNEQFF
TRBV6-6	.	TRBD2	TRBJ2-1	TGTGCCAGCAGCCCGGGACTAGCGGGAGCCTACAATGAGCAGTTCTTC	CASSPGLAGAYNEQFF
TRBV4-1	.	.	TRBJ1-2	TGCGCCAGCAGCCAAGAGGATAGGACCCTAGTGGCGGGCTACACCTTC	CASSQEDRTLVAGYTF
TRBV11-2	.	.	TRBJ2-3	TGTGCCACCGGCGCGGCGACCACAGATACGCAGTATTTT	CATGAATTDTQYF
TRBV6-6	.	.	TRBJ2-7	TGTGCCAGCAGTTCTCCCGATACAGGCCTAAGGTACTTC	CASSSPDTGLRYF
TRBV6-1	once	.	TRBJ1-6	TGTGCCAGCAGTGAAGACTTCCCGAATTCACCCCTCCACTTT	CASSEDFPNSPLHF
TRBV2	few	.	TRBJ2-3	TGTGCCAGCAGGGAAGAATTTCAGGGCAAAAAGCAGTATTTT	CASREEFQGKKQYF
TRBV29-1	.	.	TRBJ2-2	TGCAGCGTTGGTTTTGGTACCGGGGAGCTGTTTTTT	CSVGFGTGELFF
TRBV7-2	.	.	TRBJ2-7	TGTGCCAGCAGCCCTACACGGATCGAGCAGTACTTC	CASSPTRIEQYF
TRBV29-1	.	.	TRBJ2-5	TGCAGCGGTGGGGCGGGTTCCCAGTACTTC	CSGGAGSQYF
TRBV6-5	.	.	TRBJ1-1	TGTGCCAGCAGTTCCCCTTGGGACACTGAAGCTTTCTTT	CASSSPWDTEAFF
TRBV7-9	once	.	TRBJ2-2	TGTGCCAGCAGCTTATTCCGGGGAACCGGGGAGCTGTTTTTT	CASSLFRGTGELFF
TRBV29-1	.	.	TRBJ1-2	TGCAGCGTTAGACGAGGGGAAGGCTACACCTTC	CSVRRGEGYTF
TRBV2	.	.	TRBJ2-7	TGTGCCAGCCGACTACAGGGAGGGAACTACGAGCAGTACTTC	CASRLQGGNYEQYF
TRBV4-1	.	TRBD1	TRBJ1-3	TGCGCCAGCAGCCAGCTGACAGGGGGCTCGGGAAACACCATATATTTT	CASSQLTGGSGNTIYF
TRBV11-3	.	.	TRBJ2-3	TGTGCCAGCAGCTTAGGAGGGACAGATACGCAGTATTTT	CASSLGGTDTQYF
TRBV30	few	.	TRBJ1-5	TGTGCCTGGAATGATGGAGACATCAATCAGCCCCAGCATTTT	CAWNDGDINQPQHF
TRBV11-2	.	.	TRBJ1-2	TGTGCCAGCAGCTTGGGACCAAACTATGGCTACACCTTC	CASSLGPNYGYTF
TRBV5-1	.	.	TRBJ2-3	TGCGCCAGCAGCTCCCATGGGGATACGCAGTATTTT	CASSSHGDTQYF
TRBV6-1	.	.	TRBJ2-1	TGTGCCAGCAGTGAAGTTGCAGGGAGCTCCTACAATGAGCAGTTCTTC	CASSEVAGSSYNEQFF
TRBV5-1	.	TRBD2	TRBJ2-3	TGCGCCAGCAGCCTCAATACACTCGCGGGGGAGGCAGATACGCAGTATTTT	CASSLNTLAGEADTQYF
TRBV25-1	.	.	TRBJ2-5	TGTGCCAGCAGTGAGGCCAAGCAGGGGCTGGAGACCCAGTACTTC	CASSEAKQGLETQYF
TRBV2	.	TRBD1	TRBJ1-2	TGTGCCAGCAGTGTGGGACAGGGGGCTGTTGGCTACACCTTC	CASSVGQGAVGYTF
TRBV9	.	TRBD2	TRBJ2-7	TGTGCCAGCAGCGCTAAACTAGCGGGGCTGTACGAGCAGTACTTC	CASSAKLAGLYEQYF
TRBV19	once	.	TRBJ2-7	TGTGCCAGTAGCCCCGGGGGGCACGGCGACGAGCAGTACTTC	CASSPGGHGDEQYF
TRBV1	.	.	TRBJ2-1	TGCACCAGCAGCCAAGCTGGGACTATCTCCTACAATGAGCAGTTCTTC	CTSSQAGTISYNEQFF
TRBV6-6	once	TRBD1	TRBJ1-2	TGTGCCAGCAGCTTACAGGGGGGCTATGGCTACACCTTC	CASSLQGGYGYTF
TRBV5-4	once	TRBD1	TRBJ1-2	TGTGCCAGCAGCTTAGGGGCGTTCGGACAGGGGGAGCATGGCTACACCTTC	CASSLGAFGQGEHGYTF
TRBV5-1	.	.	TRBJ2-1	TGCGCCAGCAGCTTCGCGGGGTTCGATGAGCAGTTCTTC	CASSFAGFDEQFF
TRBV6-1	.	.	TRBJ1-5	TGTGCCAGCAGTGAAAGGGGGAATCAGCCCCAGCATTTT	CASSERGNQPQHF
TRBV10-3	.	TRBD1	TRBJ2-3	TGTGCCATCAGTGGGAGTTTCAGGGGGACCACAGATACGCAGTATTTT	CAISGSFRGTTDTQYF
TRBV18	.	.	TRBJ2-7	TGTGCCAGCTCACCCTTAGTAGAAGGCGAGCAGTACTTC	CASSPLVEGEQYF
TRBV29-1	once	TRBD1	TRBJ1-4	TGCAGCGTTGGCGGGGACAGAAACGAAAAACTGTTTTTT	CSVGGDRNEKLFF
TRBV2	.	TRBD1	TRBJ1-2	TGTGCCAGCAGTCGCGCTGGACAGGGGGCAGGAGGCTACACCTTC	CASSRAGQGAGGYTF
TRBV9	.	TRBD1	TRBJ2-1	TGTGCCAGCAGCGATGACAGGGCCCTTTTAGATGAGCAGTTCTTC	CASSDDRALLDEQFF
TRBV5-4	.	.	TRBJ2-1	TGTGCCAGCAGCTTGGTGAGCGATGAGCAGTTCTTC	CASSLVSDEQFF
TRBV2	.	.	TRBJ2-3	TGTGCCAGCAGTAGCGGATTTGGGCAGTATTTT	CASSSGFGQYF
TRBV5-1	.	TRBD1	TRBJ2-1	TGCGCCAGCGCACAGGGGCGCAACAATGAGCAGTTCTTC	CASAQGRNNEQFF
TRBV5-1	.	TRBD1	TRBJ2-5	TGCGCCAGCAGCTTGGTAGGGCGACAGGGTGAGACCCAGTACTTC	CASSLVGRQGETQYF
TRBV7-9	.	.	TRBJ2-4	TGTGCCAGCAGCGCCGCCGGGGGAACGGACATTCAGTACTTC	CASSAAGGTDIQYF
TRBV11-3	.	TRBD1	TRBJ2-3	TGTGCCAGCAGCTTAAGGGACAGGGGGCTTGCAGATACGCAGTATTTT	CASSLRDRGLADTQYF
TRBV5-1	.	TRBD1	TRBJ2-7	TGCGCCAGCAGCGAGATGCCGGGACAGGATACCGAGCAGTACTTC	CASSEMPGQDTEQYF
TRBV29-1	.	.	TRBJ2-2	TGCAGCGTTAGGCAGACCCAGGGAACCGGGGAGCTGTTTTTT	CSVRQTQGTGELFF
TRBV5-8	.	.	TRBJ2-3	TGTGCCAGCAGCTTTGCCCGAGATACGCAGTATTTT	CASSFARDTQYF
TRBV27	.	TRBD1	TRBJ2-7	TGTGCCAGCAGCTTCGATTCCGGGACAGGGGCCGAGCAGTACTTC	CASSFDSGTGAEQYF
TRBV5-1	.	.	TRBJ1-2	TGCGCCAGCAGCTTGGGGGACACCCCGAACTATGGCTACACCTTC	CASSLGDTPNYGYTF
TRBV19	.	.	TRBJ2-1	TGTGCCAGTAGTATAGAGTCCACAGGGAAAGGGGAGCAGTTCTTC	CASSIESTGKGEQFF
TRBV9	once	.	TRBJ2-1	TGTGCCAGCAGCCCCCAGGGGAGGTCGGACAATGAGCAGTTCTTC	CASSPQGRSDNEQFF
TRBV2	.	.	TRBJ1-2	TGTGCCAGCACCGGGCAGCTTAACTATGGCTACACCTTC	CASTGQLNYGYTF
TRBV18	.	.	TRBJ1-4	TGTGCCAGCTCACCACGGTCTAGGGATGAAAAACTGTTTTTT	CASSPRSRDEKLFF
TRBV5-1	.	TRBD1	TRBJ1-1	TGCGCCAGCAGCGCGGACAGGACGAACACTGAAGCTTTCTTT	CASSADRTNTEAFF
TRBV5-1	once	TRBD2	TRBJ2-1	TGCGCCAGCAGCTTGAGCGCTAGCGGGAGGAATGAGCAGTTCTTC	CASSLSASGRNEQFF
TRBV5-1	.	TRBD2	TRBJ2-5	TGCGCCAGCCAGACATTAGCGGGGACGAACCAAGAGACCCAGTACTTC	CASQTLAGTNQETQYF
TRBV10-3	few	TRBD1	TRBJ1-3	TGTGCCATCAGTGAACCCGGGACAGGGGAACACACCATATATTTT	CAISEPGTGEHTIYF
TRBV6-5	.	.	TRBJ1-1	TGTGCCAGCAGCTCACCCGGGTTTCACACTGAAGCTTTCTTT	CASSSPGFHTEAFF
TRBV29-1	few	.	TRBJ2-7	TGCAGCGCCCGACGGGGCTCTTACGAGCAGTACTTC	CSARRGSYEQYF
TRBV5-1	.	.	TRBJ2-6	TGCGCCAGCAGCTTGGGGACAGCTGGGGCCAACGTCCTGACTTTC	CASSLGTAGANVLTF